The sequence of this TCR beta chain was determined in a study of T-cell reconstitution after alpha-beta-depleted transplantation in children. Ten or more counts support this clonotype. The TCRbeta library incorporated unique molecular identifiers. TCRdb redid the calling of the PCR reads with MiXCR, one entry per CDR3 protein. This sample has some 200,000 distinct CDR3 sequences, with more than 6.5% found just once. CDR1 is SGHAT, CDR2 FQNNGV, per germline. This CDR3 spans 15 amino acids. V gave up 0 bases and J gave up 3 bases, with 11 bases separating them. The rearrangement links TRBV11-2 to TRBJ1-2; a possible D gene is TRBD1 (6 bases). The clonotype comes from a human donor who donated a stem cell graft to a child with Wiskott-Aldrich syndrome. This material consisted of PBMCs from the stem cell graft donor, taken from the stem cell graft. CDR3 protein: CASSLDTGRDYGYTF. The CDR3, as DNA: TGTGCCAGCAGCTTAGATACAGGGAGAGACTATGGCTACACCTTC.